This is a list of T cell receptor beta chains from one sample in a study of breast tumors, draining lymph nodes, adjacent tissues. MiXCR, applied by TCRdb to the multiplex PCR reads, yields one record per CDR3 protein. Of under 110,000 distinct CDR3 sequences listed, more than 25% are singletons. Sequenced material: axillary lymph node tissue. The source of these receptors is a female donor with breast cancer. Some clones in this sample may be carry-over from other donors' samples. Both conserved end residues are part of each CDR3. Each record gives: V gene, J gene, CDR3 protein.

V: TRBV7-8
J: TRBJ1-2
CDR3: CASSLERNYGYTF

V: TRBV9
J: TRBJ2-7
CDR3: CASSPRTAAYEQPF

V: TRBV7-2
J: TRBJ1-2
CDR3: CASSRNRGHGYTF

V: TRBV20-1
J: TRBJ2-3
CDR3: CSARPLAGGRTDTQYF

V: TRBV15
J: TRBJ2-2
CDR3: CATSSTGVVGGELFF

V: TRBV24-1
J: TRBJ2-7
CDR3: CATSDPTVGGRYEQYF

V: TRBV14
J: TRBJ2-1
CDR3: CASSYGTTNEQFF

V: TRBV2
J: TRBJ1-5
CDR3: CASRSGGNSNQPQHF

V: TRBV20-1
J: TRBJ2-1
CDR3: CSARGNNEQPF

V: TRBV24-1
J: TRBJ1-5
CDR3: CATRSPGTSNQPQHF

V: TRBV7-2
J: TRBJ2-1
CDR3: CASTPGRGYNEQFF

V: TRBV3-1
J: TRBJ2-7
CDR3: CASSHTSGRGEQYF

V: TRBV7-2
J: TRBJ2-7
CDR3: CASSSSGTGGAHEQYF

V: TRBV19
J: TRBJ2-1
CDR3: CASSPGLNEQFF

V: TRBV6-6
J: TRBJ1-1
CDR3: CASSYGGLGEEAFF

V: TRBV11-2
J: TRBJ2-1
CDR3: CASTFRDRAGNGQFF

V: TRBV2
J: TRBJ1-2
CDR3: CASSEFASVQGSLVGYTF

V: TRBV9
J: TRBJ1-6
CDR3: CASSRGTDNSPLHF

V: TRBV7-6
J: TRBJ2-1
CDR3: CASSNRLTNEQFF

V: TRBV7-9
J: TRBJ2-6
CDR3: CASSRTAFGANVLTF

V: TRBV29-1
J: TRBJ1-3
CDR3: CSVEAVRGNTIYF

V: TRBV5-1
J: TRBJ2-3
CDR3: CASSLGRSTDTQCF

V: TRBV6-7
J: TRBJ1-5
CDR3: CASSYLEGTGGNQPQHF

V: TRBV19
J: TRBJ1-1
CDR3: CASGLGDF

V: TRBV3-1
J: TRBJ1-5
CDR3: CASSYGQGRVQPQHF

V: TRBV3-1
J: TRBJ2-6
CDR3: CASSRGGGANVLTF

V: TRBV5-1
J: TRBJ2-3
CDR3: CASSSAGRQGFRGDTQYF

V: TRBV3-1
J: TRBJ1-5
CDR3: CASSQAREGFWPQHF

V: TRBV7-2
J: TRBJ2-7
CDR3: CASQGAGGPSYEQYF

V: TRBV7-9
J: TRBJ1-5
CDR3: CASSLTDSNQPQHF

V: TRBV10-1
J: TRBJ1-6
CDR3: CATYQGEPASSYNSPLHF

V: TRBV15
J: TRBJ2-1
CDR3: CATSSRGAGGYNEQFF

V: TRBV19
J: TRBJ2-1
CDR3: CASSISLGAGRFPNNEQFF

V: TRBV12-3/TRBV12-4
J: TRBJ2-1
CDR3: CASSLGGRGGYNEQFF

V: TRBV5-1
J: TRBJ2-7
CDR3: CASSPGVSYEQYF

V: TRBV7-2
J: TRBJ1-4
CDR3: CASSLRPSNEKLFF

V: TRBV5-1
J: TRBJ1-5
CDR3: CASSPWGPSNQPQHF

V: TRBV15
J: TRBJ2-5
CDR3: CATSRMGTSGRPSQETQYF

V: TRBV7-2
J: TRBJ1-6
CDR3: CASLGGASPLHF